This T cell receptor (beta chain) originates from a study of T cell responses to AZD1222 COVID-19 vaccine. The CDR3 spans 16 residues. From germline, CDR1 is KGHSH and CDR2 LQKENI. Unmatched junction bases numbered 9, after V lost 3 bases and J lost 2 bases. The assay was immunoSEQ multiplex PCR, and TCRdb's table has in-frame clones only and misses some. In the table there are 100,000 to 150,000 clones, roughly 89% of which are singletons. The sample consisted of peripheral blood, taken on day 0 of AZD1222 vaccination. J is TRBJ1-2 and V is TRBV18; 7 bases map to TRBD1. This receptor was taken from an adult in good health. Here the CDR3 reads CASSPNSGGLNYGYTF. As DNA, the CDR3 is TGTGCCAGCTCACCGAATTCAGGGGGTTTAAACTATGGCTACACCTTC.